This T cell receptor (beta chain) was documented in a study of control samples from healthy donors and cancer patients. The CDR3 runs 11 residues. Per the germline V gene, CDR1 is SQVTM and CDR2 is ANQGSEA. Trimming shortened V by 1 base and J by 6 bases, and 5 bases separated the two germline ends. This table comes from immunoSEQ multiplex PCR, and its TCRdb copy is limited to in-frame clones, with some not included. The sample consists of over 55,000 clones, more than 85% of them appearing once. Sequencing was carried out using PBMCs. This receptor was identified in a man in his thirties or forties with colorectal cancer. The gene calls are TRBV29-1 and TRBJ2-3; no reliable D call. The CDR3 DNA sequence: TGCAGCGTTGAAGGAATGGATACGCAGTATTTT. Its protein product is CSVEGMDTQYF.